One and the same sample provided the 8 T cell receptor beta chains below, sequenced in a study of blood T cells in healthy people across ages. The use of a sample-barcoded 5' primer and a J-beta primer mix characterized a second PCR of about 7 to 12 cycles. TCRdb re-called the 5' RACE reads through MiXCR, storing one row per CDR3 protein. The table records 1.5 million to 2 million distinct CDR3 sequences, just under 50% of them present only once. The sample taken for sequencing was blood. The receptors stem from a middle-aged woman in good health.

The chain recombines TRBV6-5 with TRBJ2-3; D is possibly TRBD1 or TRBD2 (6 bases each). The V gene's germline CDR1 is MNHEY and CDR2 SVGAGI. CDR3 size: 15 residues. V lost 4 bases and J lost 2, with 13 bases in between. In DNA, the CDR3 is TGTGCCAGCAGTTTTGAGGGGGGAAACACAGATACGCAGTATTTT. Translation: CASSFEGGNTDTQYF.

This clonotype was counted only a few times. This CDR3 reads CASSSQDRTITYEQYF. The CDR3 coding sequence is TGCGCCAGCAGCTCCCAAGACAGGACGATAACCTACGAGCAGTACTTC. The V gene is TRBV5-1, the J gene TRBJ2-7, with D tentatively TRBD1 (6 bases). This CDR3 has 16 amino acids. The germline CDR1 and CDR2 sequences are SGHRS and YFSETQ. Trimming shortened V by 3 bases and J by 2 bases, and 18 bases separated the two germline ends.

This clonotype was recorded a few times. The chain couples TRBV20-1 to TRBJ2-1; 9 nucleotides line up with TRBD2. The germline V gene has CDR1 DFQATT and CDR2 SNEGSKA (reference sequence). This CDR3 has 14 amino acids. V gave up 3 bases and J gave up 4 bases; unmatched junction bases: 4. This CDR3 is CSASKAGGYNEQFF. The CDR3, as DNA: TGCAGTGCTAGCAAAGCGGGGGGTTACAATGAGCAGTTCTTC.

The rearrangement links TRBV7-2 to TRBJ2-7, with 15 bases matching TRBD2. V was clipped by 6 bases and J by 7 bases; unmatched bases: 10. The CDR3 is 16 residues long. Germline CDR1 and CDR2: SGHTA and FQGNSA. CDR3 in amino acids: CASSPWTSGGAKEQYF. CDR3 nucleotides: TGTGCCAGCAGTCCCTGGACTAGCGGGGGGGCGAAAGAGCAGTACTTC.

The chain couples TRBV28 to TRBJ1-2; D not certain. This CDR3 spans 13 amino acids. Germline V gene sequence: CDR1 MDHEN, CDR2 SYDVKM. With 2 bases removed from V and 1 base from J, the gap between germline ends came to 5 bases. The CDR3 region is CASSLEINYGYTF. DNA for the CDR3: TGTGCCAGCAGTTTAGAGATTAACTATGGCTACACCTTC.

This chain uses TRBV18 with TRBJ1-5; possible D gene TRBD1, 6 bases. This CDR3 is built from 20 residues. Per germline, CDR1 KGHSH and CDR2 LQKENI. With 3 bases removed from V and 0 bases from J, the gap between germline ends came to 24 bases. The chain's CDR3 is CASSPQRGSVDNYSNQPQHF. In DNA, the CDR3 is TGTGCCAGCTCACCCCAAAGGGGGAGTGTGGACAATTATAGCAATCAGCCCCAGCATTTT. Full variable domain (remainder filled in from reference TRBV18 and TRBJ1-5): NAGVMQNPRHLVRRRGQEARLRCSPMKGHSHVYWYRQLPEEGLKFMVYLQKENIIDESGMPKERFSAEFPKEGPSILRIQQVVRGDSAAYFCASSPQRGSVDNYSNQPQHFGDGTRLSIL.

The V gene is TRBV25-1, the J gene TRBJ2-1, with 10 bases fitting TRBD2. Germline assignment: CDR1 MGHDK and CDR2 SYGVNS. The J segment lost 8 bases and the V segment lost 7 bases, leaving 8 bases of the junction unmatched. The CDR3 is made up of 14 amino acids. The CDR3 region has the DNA TGTGCCAGCACTCTGAGCGGGGGGGCTGATGAGCAGTTCTTC. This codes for CASTLSGGADEQFF.

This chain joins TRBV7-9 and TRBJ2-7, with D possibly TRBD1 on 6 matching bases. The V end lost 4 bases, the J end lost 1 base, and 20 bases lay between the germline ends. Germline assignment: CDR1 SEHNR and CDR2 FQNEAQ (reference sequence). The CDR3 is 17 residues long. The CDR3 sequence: CASSSNREGTFSYEQYF. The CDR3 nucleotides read TGTGCCAGCAGCTCAAACAGAGAAGGGACATTTTCCTACGAGCAGTACTTC. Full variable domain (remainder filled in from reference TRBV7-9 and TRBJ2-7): DTGVSQNPRHKITKRGQNVTFRCDPISEHNRLYWYRQTLGQGPEFLTYFQNEAQLEKSRLLSDRFSAERPKGSFSTLEIQRTEQGDSAMYLCASSSNREGTFSYEQYFGPGTRLTVT.